The clone carrying this T cell receptor beta chain occurred many times. Its antigen is undetermined. V shed 2 bases and J shed 4 bases, with 11 bases lying between them. This CDR3 is 14 amino acids long. Germline V gives CDR1 SGHTA, CDR2 FQGNSA. Unique molecular identifiers were used to barcode this TCRbeta library. MiXCR, run by TCRdb on the PCR reads, gives a single entry per CDR3 protein. The sample records some 260,000 distinct CDR3 sequences, about 24% being singletons. This specimen belongs to a study of T-cell reconstitution after alpha-beta-depleted transplantation in children. Overall study results and limits: The high TCRbeta diversity at day 60 in some patients came from surviving recipient T cells and thymic progenitors. The origin of alpha-beta T cells about two months after transplant was reportedly several hundred expanded graft clones. Hyperexpanded clones declined; after one year, newly produced T cells mostly supplied diversity.

The chain has TRBV7-2 and TRBJ1-1, with D maybe TRBD1 (6 bases). Specimen: PBMCs, mostly from graft donor cells, collected 360 days after TCRalphabeta/CD19-depleted stem cell transplant. The receptor was derived from a female patient aged 2-9 years who had a stem cell transplant for congenital amegakaryocytic thrombocytopenia, so the T cells may come from the graft donor. The CDR3 here is CASSLQGFGTEAFF. The CDR3 nucleotides read TGTGCCAGCAGCTTACAGGGGTTCGGCACTGAAGCTTTCTTT.